These T cell receptor beta chains were read from a single sample in a study of cytomegalovirus exposure and HLA in healthy donors. Libraries were prepared by immunoSEQ multiplex PCR; TCRdb keeps only in-frame clonotypes and omits some of them. The data show 100,000 to 150,000 clones, roughly 84% seen once. Sequenced sample: PBMCs. These receptors were collected from a girl aged 2 to 9 in good health and CMV-seronegative. The CDR3 runs from the conserved cysteine through the conserved F or W. Each record gives: D gene, V gene, clone size, J gene, CDR3 DNA, CDR3 protein. D genes are given only for firm matches. Size is omitted from some rows. Given values are once, few, many or a class for expanded clones.

d_gene: .; v_gene: TRBV29-1; abundance: .; j_gene: TRBJ2-4; CDR3nt: TGCAGCGTTGTAGGACAGATTATAGCCAAAAACATTCAGTACTTC; CDR3aa: CSVVGQIIAKNIQYF
d_gene: .; v_gene: TRBV5-4; abundance: .; j_gene: TRBJ1-2; CDR3nt: TGTGCCAGCAGCCCAACCTTCGCGGGGGACATCTATGGCTACACCTTC; CDR3aa: CASSPTFAGDIYGYTF
d_gene: TRBD1; v_gene: TRBV7-8; abundance: .; j_gene: TRBJ1-2; CDR3nt: TGTGCCAGCAGCTTAGAGCTCGGGGACAGGGGTTATGGCTACACCTTC; CDR3aa: CASSLELGDRGYGYTF
d_gene: TRBD1; v_gene: TRBV30; abundance: once; j_gene: TRBJ2-5; CDR3nt: TGTGCCGGGACCGGTGACAGGGGGATTCGAGAGACCCAGTACTTC; CDR3aa: CAGTGDRGIRETQYF
d_gene: .; v_gene: TRBV7-3; abundance: .; j_gene: TRBJ2-1; CDR3nt: TGTGCCAGCAGCTTAACGGCGGGCACAACCTACAATGAGCAGTTCTTC; CDR3aa: CASSLTAGTTYNEQFF
d_gene: TRBD1; v_gene: TRBV7-3; abundance: .; j_gene: TRBJ2-7; CDR3nt: TGTGCCAGCAGCTCGACAGGGATCGGCCCCTACGAGCAGTACTTC; CDR3aa: CASSSTGIGPYEQYF
d_gene: .; v_gene: TRBV9; abundance: .; j_gene: TRBJ1-3; CDR3nt: TGTGCCAGCAGCGTAGAATCCAGGGTCGGAAACACCATATATTTT; CDR3aa: CASSVESRVGNTIYF
d_gene: .; v_gene: TRBV5-1; abundance: .; j_gene: TRBJ2-7; CDR3nt: TGCGCCAGCAGCCGTGACAGAGCCTACGAGCAGTACTTC; CDR3aa: CASSRDRAYEQYF
d_gene: .; v_gene: TRBV4-2; abundance: .; j_gene: TRBJ2-2; CDR3nt: TGTGCCAGCAGCGGTAGCGGAACGAACACCGGGGAGCTGTTTTTT; CDR3aa: CASSGSGTNTGELFF
d_gene: .; v_gene: TRBV28; abundance: .; j_gene: TRBJ1-2; CDR3nt: TGTGCCAGCAGAGAGGGGGGGATCTATGGCTACACCTTC; CDR3aa: CASREGGIYGYTF
d_gene: TRBD1; v_gene: TRBV30; abundance: .; j_gene: TRBJ1-1; CDR3nt: TGTGCCTGGAGTACCTACAGGGGGAACACTGAAGCTTTCTTT; CDR3aa: CAWSTYRGNTEAFF
d_gene: .; v_gene: TRBV6-1; abundance: few; j_gene: TRBJ2-3; CDR3nt: TGTGCCAGCAGGGCTCAAGGGGCATACACAGATACGCAGTATTTT; CDR3aa: CASRAQGAYTDTQYF
d_gene: .; v_gene: TRBV29-1; abundance: .; j_gene: TRBJ2-3; CDR3nt: TGCAGCGTTGAGGATCAGGGGTCTAGCACAGATACGCAGTATTTT; CDR3aa: CSVEDQGSSTDTQYF
d_gene: TRBD1; v_gene: TRBV5-4; abundance: .; j_gene: TRBJ1-2; CDR3nt: TGTGCCAGCACCAGGACAGGGGAAGTTGGTGGCTACACCTTC; CDR3aa: CASTRTGEVGGYTF
d_gene: .; v_gene: TRBV11-1; abundance: .; j_gene: TRBJ2-7; CDR3nt: TGTGCCAGCAGCAAGGGGGCCTACGAGCAGTACTTC; CDR3aa: CASSKGAYEQYF
d_gene: TRBD1; v_gene: TRBV12-5; abundance: .; j_gene: TRBJ1-1; CDR3nt: TGTGCTAGTGGTTTGGCACGAGCAGGGGGTCTGATGAACACTGAAGCTTTCTTT; CDR3aa: CASGLARAGGLMNTEAFF
d_gene: .; v_gene: TRBV30; abundance: .; j_gene: TRBJ2-7; CDR3nt: TGTGCCTGGAGTGTAGTCCGGGGGAGCGGCGAGCAGTACTTC; CDR3aa: CAWSVVRGSGEQYF
d_gene: .; v_gene: TRBV7-2; abundance: .; j_gene: TRBJ1-4; CDR3nt: TGTGCCAGCAGCTTAGCTTACGGGTCTAATGAAAAACTGTTTTTT; CDR3aa: CASSLAYGSNEKLFF
d_gene: .; v_gene: TRBV6-5; abundance: .; j_gene: TRBJ1-5; CDR3nt: TGTGCCAGCACTCCTCAAGAGAGCAATCAGCCCCAGCATTTT; CDR3aa: CASTPQESNQPQHF
d_gene: .; v_gene: TRBV7-2; abundance: .; j_gene: TRBJ2-6; CDR3nt: TGTGCCAGCAGGGAACAGTCTGGGGCCAACGTCCTGACTTTC; CDR3aa: CASREQSGANVLTF
d_gene: TRBD1; v_gene: TRBV9; abundance: .; j_gene: TRBJ1-2; CDR3nt: TGTGCCAGCAGCGTCGACCTGGGACAGGGGTTTGTTGGCTACACCTTC; CDR3aa: CASSVDLGQGFVGYTF
d_gene: TRBD2; v_gene: TRBV28; abundance: .; j_gene: TRBJ2-6; CDR3nt: TGTGCCAGCAGGGAAACCGGGGGGGCTTCCTGGGCCAACGTCCTGACTTTC; CDR3aa: CASRETGGASWANVLTF
d_gene: TRBD1; v_gene: TRBV7-9; abundance: .; j_gene: TRBJ1-4; CDR3nt: TGTGCCAGCGGACAGGGTATGACTGAAAAACTGTTTTTT; CDR3aa: CASGQGMTEKLFF
d_gene: TRBD2; v_gene: TRBV27; abundance: .; j_gene: TRBJ2-7; CDR3nt: TGTGCCAGCAGCCCCAGGGTTCAGGGTTGGGGACTAGCGGGGGAGCAGTACTTC; CDR3aa: CASSPRVQGWGLAGEQYF
d_gene: TRBD2; v_gene: TRBV28; abundance: .; j_gene: TRBJ2-2; CDR3nt: TGTGCCAGCAGTTTACTTACTAGCGGGCCCGGGGAGCTGTTTTTT; CDR3aa: CASSLLTSGPGELFF
d_gene: .; v_gene: TRBV14; abundance: once; j_gene: TRBJ2-3; CDR3nt: TGTGCCAGCAGCCTCTCCGTTCTGGATACGCAGTATTTT; CDR3aa: CASSLSVLDTQYF
d_gene: TRBD1; v_gene: TRBV18; abundance: .; j_gene: TRBJ1-1; CDR3nt: TGTGCCAGCTCACCGGGGACAGGGGGGTTCGGGACTGAAGCTTTCTTT; CDR3aa: CASSPGTGGFGTEAFF
d_gene: TRBD2; v_gene: TRBV4-3; abundance: .; j_gene: TRBJ2-7; CDR3nt: TGCGCCAGCAGCCAAGTTGATAGCGGGTCCTACGAGCAGTACTTC; CDR3aa: CASSQVDSGSYEQYF
d_gene: TRBD1; v_gene: TRBV5-4; abundance: once; j_gene: TRBJ1-2; CDR3nt: TGTGCCAGCAGCGAAACCGGGACAGTCTATGGCTACACCTTC; CDR3aa: CASSETGTVYGYTF
d_gene: TRBD2; v_gene: TRBV28; abundance: .; j_gene: TRBJ2-2; CDR3nt: TGTGCCAGCAGTTTGACTAGCGCCGTCACCGGGGAGCTGTTTTTT; CDR3aa: CASSLTSAVTGELFF
d_gene: .; v_gene: TRBV25-1; abundance: .; j_gene: TRBJ1-2; CDR3nt: TGTGCCAGCAGGAGACCGGGAAACTATGGCTACACCTTC; CDR3aa: CASRRPGNYGYTF
d_gene: .; v_gene: TRBV10-2; abundance: .; j_gene: TRBJ2-3; CDR3nt: TGCGCCAGCAGTGAACCGGGACTCGCTAGCACAGATACGCAGTATTTT; CDR3aa: CASSEPGLASTDTQYF
d_gene: .; v_gene: TRBV7-7; abundance: .; j_gene: TRBJ2-5; CDR3nt: TGTGCCAGCAGCTTAGGGCAGGGGTTTGTGACCCAGTACTTC; CDR3aa: CASSLGQGFVTQYF
d_gene: .; v_gene: TRBV30; abundance: .; j_gene: TRBJ1-3; CDR3nt: TGTGCCTCCATACTGACTCGACAGGCTGGAAACACCATATATTTT; CDR3aa: CASILTRQAGNTIYF
d_gene: .; v_gene: TRBV6-5; abundance: .; j_gene: TRBJ1-1; CDR3nt: TGTGCCAGCAGGTCCGTTTCCCTTGAAGCTTTCTTT; CDR3aa: CASRSVSLEAFF
d_gene: .; v_gene: TRBV18; abundance: .; j_gene: TRBJ2-7; CDR3nt: TGTGCCAGCTCTTTACAGGGTGCCTACGAGCAGTACTTC; CDR3aa: CASSLQGAYEQYF
d_gene: .; v_gene: TRBV5-5; abundance: .; j_gene: TRBJ2-7; CDR3nt: TGTGCCAGCAGCGTCCGATCCGGGTCCTCCTACGAGCAGTACTTC; CDR3aa: CASSVRSGSSYEQYF
d_gene: .; v_gene: TRBV15; abundance: .; j_gene: TRBJ1-4; CDR3nt: TGTGCCACCAGCAGAGCAGGTTCCCTGAGGACACAACATGAAAAACTGTTTTTT; CDR3aa: CATSRAGSLRTQHEKLFF
d_gene: .; v_gene: TRBV28; abundance: .; j_gene: TRBJ1-2; CDR3nt: TGTGCCAGCAGTACGACCCGGCGGTACTATGGCTACACCTTC; CDR3aa: CASSTTRRYYGYTF
d_gene: .; v_gene: TRBV9; abundance: .; j_gene: TRBJ1-2; CDR3nt: TGTGCCAGCAGCGTAGATCGGGACTATGGCTACACCTTC; CDR3aa: CASSVDRDYGYTF
d_gene: TRBD2; v_gene: TRBV7-6; abundance: once; j_gene: TRBJ2-1; CDR3nt: TGTGCCAGCAGCTCGCAAGATCTAAGGCTAGCGGGGGACCGTGAGCAGTTCTTC; CDR3aa: CASSSQDLRLAGDREQFF
d_gene: .; v_gene: TRBV28; abundance: .; j_gene: TRBJ2-7; CDR3nt: TGTGCCAGCAGTCCACCGGGGGGACAGGACTCCTACGAGCAGTACTTC; CDR3aa: CASSPPGGQDSYEQYF
d_gene: .; v_gene: TRBV7-7; abundance: once; j_gene: TRBJ1-2; CDR3nt: TGTGCTAGCAACAAAAGGATGGGAGGGGCGCCTGACTATGGCTACACCTTC; CDR3aa: CASNKRMGGAPDYGYTF
d_gene: TRBD2; v_gene: TRBV27; abundance: .; j_gene: TRBJ2-7; CDR3nt: TGTGCCAGCAGACTCCTTGCCGGGACTAGCGCCTACGAGCAGTACTTC; CDR3aa: CASRLLAGTSAYEQYF
d_gene: .; v_gene: TRBV5-6; abundance: few; j_gene: TRBJ1-1; CDR3nt: TGTGCCAGCAGCTTGTCCGACAATAAAGCTTTCTTT; CDR3aa: CASSLSDNKAFF
d_gene: .; v_gene: TRBV28; abundance: .; j_gene: TRBJ1-5; CDR3nt: TGTGCCAGCAGTTATGAAGGGACTCCTTATCAGCCCCAGCATTTT; CDR3aa: CASSYEGTPYQPQHF
d_gene: .; v_gene: TRBV6-6; abundance: .; j_gene: TRBJ2-3; CDR3nt: TGTGCCAGCAGTTACCCCTCACGGGCAGATACGCAGTATTTT; CDR3aa: CASSYPSRADTQYF
d_gene: .; v_gene: TRBV4-1; abundance: .; j_gene: TRBJ1-5; CDR3nt: TGCGCCAGCAGCCAAGACGGAGGGGCCCCGGTTTGGGCCCAGCATTTT; CDR3aa: CASSQDGGAPVWAQHF
d_gene: TRBD2; v_gene: TRBV4-1; abundance: .; j_gene: TRBJ2-7; CDR3nt: TGCGCCAGCAGACAAACTAGCGGGACCTCCTACGAGCAGTACTTC; CDR3aa: CASRQTSGTSYEQYF
d_gene: .; v_gene: TRBV29-1; abundance: .; j_gene: TRBJ1-2; CDR3nt: TGCAGCGCACCCGAGCGGGGACGCTATGGCTACACCTTC; CDR3aa: CSAPERGRYGYTF
d_gene: .; v_gene: TRBV5-8; abundance: once; j_gene: TRBJ2-7; CDR3nt: TGTGCCAGCAGCCTCGGACAGCACTCCTACGAGCAGTACTTC; CDR3aa: CASSLGQHSYEQYF